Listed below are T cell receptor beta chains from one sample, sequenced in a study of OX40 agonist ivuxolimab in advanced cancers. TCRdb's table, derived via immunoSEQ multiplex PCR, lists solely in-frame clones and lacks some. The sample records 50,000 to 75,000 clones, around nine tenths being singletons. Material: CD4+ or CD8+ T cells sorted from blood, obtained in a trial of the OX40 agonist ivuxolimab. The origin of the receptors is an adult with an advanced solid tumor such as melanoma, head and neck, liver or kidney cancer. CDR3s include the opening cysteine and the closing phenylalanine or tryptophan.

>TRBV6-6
CASSYVAFEAFF
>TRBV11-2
CASSLDRTGELFF
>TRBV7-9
CASNLGVGKGEQYF
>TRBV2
CASSRLGTEAFF
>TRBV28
CASSSYSMTSGAPGTGELFF
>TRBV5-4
CASSQGGGSNEKLFF
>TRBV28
CASSFEIGTGYNQPQHF
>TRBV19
CASSLQGADDEQYF
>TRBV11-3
CASSLIGQGAYTQYF
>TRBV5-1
CASRTGSHEEKLFF
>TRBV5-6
CASSFLTSGSGEQYF
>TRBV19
CASSPRTVYEQYF
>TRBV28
CASSPWGTGGATQYF
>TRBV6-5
CASSYLRAQFF
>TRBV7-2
CASSPTGTATNYGYTF
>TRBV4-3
CASSQFAIDNEQFF
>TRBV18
CASSPYGLAGDYHEQFF
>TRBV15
CATSRAVVSGYTF
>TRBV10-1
CASSDPGGGWQFF
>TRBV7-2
CASSNLAGVSTDTQYF
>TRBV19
CASTTGSFLNQPQHF
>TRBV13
CASSLAGDTQYF
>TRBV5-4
CASSPRGIEKLFF
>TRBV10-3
CAISPTVGASYEQYF
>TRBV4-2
CASSQLGEAGGYTF
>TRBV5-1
CASSLQAEASSYEQYF
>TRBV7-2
CASSPRDRGRSYEQYF
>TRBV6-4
CASSERGGGTSTDTQYF
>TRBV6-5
CASSYSLGTGGNGYTF
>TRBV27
CASSSRTGQSSYNEQFF
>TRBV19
CASSMGLDFIDEQYF
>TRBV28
CASSLGWTACEQYF
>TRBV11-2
CASSLDATSGGGETQYF
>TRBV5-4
CASSFEGGTDTQYF
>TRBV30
CAVEAGNTEAFF
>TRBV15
CATSRGGGQGAHEQFF
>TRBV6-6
CASSPGAASGSYEQYF
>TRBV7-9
CASSLERPAGAVAEAFF
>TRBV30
CAWSVSTGATYEQYF
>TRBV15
CATSGRDANTEAFF
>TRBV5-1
CASKQTGTTNEKLFF
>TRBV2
CASSVSGSSYNEQFF
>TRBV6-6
CASSSRSPGEQYF
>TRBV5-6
CASSLALGAGGETQYF
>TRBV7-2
CASSLRDWGAGNEQFF
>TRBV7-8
CASSLEAGKNTGELFF
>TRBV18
CASSPSLAGGYTF
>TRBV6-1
CASSLPGPNTEAFF
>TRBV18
CASSPMGSEGETQYF
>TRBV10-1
CASSPERSLTDTQYF
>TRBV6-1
CASSQTGSSTDTQYF
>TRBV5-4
CASSPLGEWTEAFF
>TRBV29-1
CSARQGTVNGYTF
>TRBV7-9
CASSLMLDYEQYF
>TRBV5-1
CASSIGEDTQYF
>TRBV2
CASSGGGGGQPQHF
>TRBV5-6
CASTLSRDRRGTEAFF
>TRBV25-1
CASRGTGGNQPQHF
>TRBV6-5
CASSYSGTIPTGELFF